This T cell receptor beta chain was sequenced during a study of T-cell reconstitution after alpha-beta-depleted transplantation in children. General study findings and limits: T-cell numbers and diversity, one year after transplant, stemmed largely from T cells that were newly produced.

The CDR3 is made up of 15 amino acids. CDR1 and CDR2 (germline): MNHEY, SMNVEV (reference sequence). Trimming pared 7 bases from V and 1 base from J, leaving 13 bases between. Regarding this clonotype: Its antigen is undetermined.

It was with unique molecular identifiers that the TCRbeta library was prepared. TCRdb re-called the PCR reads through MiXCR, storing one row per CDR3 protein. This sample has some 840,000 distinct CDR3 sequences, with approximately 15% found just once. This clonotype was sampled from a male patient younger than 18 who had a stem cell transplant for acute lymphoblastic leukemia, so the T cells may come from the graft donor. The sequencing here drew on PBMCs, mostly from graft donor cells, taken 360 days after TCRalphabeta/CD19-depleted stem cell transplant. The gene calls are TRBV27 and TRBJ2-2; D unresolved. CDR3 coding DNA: TGTGCCAGCATGAGTGGGATTGGGAACACCGGGGAGCTGTTTTTT. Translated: CASMSGIGNTGELFF.